One sample yielded the 25 T cell receptor beta chains listed below, sequenced in a study of blood T cell repertoires in COVID-19. Generated by immunoSEQ multiplex PCR, the TCRdb table keeps only in-frame clones and is missing some. The data hold a few hundred thousand clones, with 89% observed a single time. The sample was peripheral blood. The receptors derive from a man aged 40-55 years with acute or convalescent COVID-19.

The chain joins TRBV4-1 to TRBJ1-2, with TRBD1 identical over 7 bases. V trimming: 0 bases; J trimming: 1 base; junction bases outside the gene matches: 5. CDR1 is MGHRA, CDR2 YSYEKL, per germline. The CDR3 runs 16 residues. CDR3 in DNA: TGCGCCAGCAGCCAAGATTTGACAGGGCTTAACTATGGCTACACCTTC. As protein: CASSQDLTGLNYGYTF.

This rearrangement joins TRBV12-3 or TRBV12-4 to TRBJ1-5; perhaps TRBD1 as D (6 bases). Trimming took 5 bases from V and 11 from J, leaving 10 bases between them. This CDR3 comprises 11 residues. CDR3 nucleotide sequence: TGTGCCAGCAGTAACAGGGTGGCCCAGCATTTT. The encoded protein is CASSNRVAQHF.

The gene calls are TRBV9 and TRBJ2-1, with TRBD2 identical over 7 bases. J was trimmed by 10 bases and V by 0 bases; bases with no gene match: 13. The CDR3 covers 16 residues. Germline V CDR1 and CDR2: SGDLS, YYNGEE. The CDR3 loop is CASSVEARGTFAEQFF. In DNA, the CDR3 is TGTGCCAGCAGCGTAGAGGCGCGGGGGACCTTCGCGGAGCAGTTCTTC.

This clone was seen only once. The V and J genes are TRBV28 and TRBJ2-3; weak D call: TRBD2 (7 bases). Germline V CDR1 and CDR2: MDHEN, SYDVKM. The CDR3 totals 14 residues. V shed 7 bases and J shed 5 bases, with 16 bases lying between them. The DNA of the CDR3 is TGTGCCAGCAAACCGGGGGGCAAGGTAGATACGCAGTATTTT. Translated, it gives CASKPGGKVDTQYF.

The V gene is TRBV11-2, the J gene TRBJ2-5, with unresolved D. Germline V gene data show CDR1 as SGHAT and CDR2 as FQNNGV. With 7 bases removed from V and 1 base from J, the gap between germline ends came to 4 bases. This CDR3 is 11 amino acids long. This chain's CDR3 is CASTSQETQYF. For the CDR3, the DNA is TGTGCCAGCACCTCCCAAGAGACCCAGTACTTC. Combining the CDR3 with reference TRBV11-2 and TRBJ2-5 gives the whole variable domain EAGVAQSPRYKIIEKRQSVAFWCNPISGHATLYWYQQILGQGPKLLIQFQNNGVVDDSQLPKDRFSAERLKGVDSTLKIQPAKLEDSAVYLCASTSQETQYFGPGTRLLVL.

The genes are TRBV27 and TRBJ2-1, with TRBD2 matching 15 bases. The V and J ends lost 11 bases and 10 bases, in that order; junction bases with no gene match: 12. CDR1 MNHEY and CDR2 SMNVEV come from the germline V gene (reference sequence). The CDR3 has 15 residues. CDR3 sequence: CASGLAGGRQWEQFF. DNA of the CDR3: TGTGCCTCGGGACTAGCGGGAGGACGACAATGGGAGCAGTTCTTC.

This chain joins TRBV3-1 (or the pseudogene TRBV3-2) and TRBJ2-1; D might be TRBD2 (5 bases). There are 13 residues in the CDR3. V lost 1 base and J lost 8, with 9 bases in between. The germline V gene encodes CDR1 LGHDT and CDR2 YNNKEL (reference sequence). The CDR3 is CASSQGPGDEQFF. For the CDR3, the DNA is TGTGCCAGCAGCCAAGGTCCCGGGGATGAGCAGTTCTTC.

The V gene is TRBV7-9, the J gene TRBJ2-7, with 8 bases lining up with TRBD1. J gave up 5 bases and V 1 base, and 4 bases lay outside the gene matches. The CDR3 is 14 residues long. Germline-derived CDR1 and CDR2 are SEHNR and FQNEAQ (reference sequence). The CDR3 DNA follows: TGTGCCAGCAGCTTAGACAGGGGGATCGACGAGCAGTACTTC. It specifies CASSLDRGIDEQYF.

The chain uses TRBV20-1 and TRBJ2-3, with a tentative D call TRBD1 (6 bases). Germline CDR1 reads DFQATT; CDR2 reads SNEGSKA (reference sequence). This CDR3 region has 16 residues. V dropped 3 bases and J dropped 1 base, with 17 bases sitting between them. The CDR3 nucleotides are TGCAGTGCTAGTACCCCCCCCGCAGGGGGCACAGATACGCAGTATTTT. Protein sequence: CSASTPPAGGTDTQYF.

The rearrangement links TRBV7-9 to TRBJ1-2; possibly TRBD1 for D (5 bases). CDR1 and CDR2 (germline): SEHNR, FQNEAQ (reference sequence). The CDR3 spans 11 residues. V lost 4 bases and J lost 7, with 7 bases in between. CDR3 sequence reads: CASSSTAGYTF. The CDR3, as DNA: TGTGCCAGCAGCTCGACAGCTGGCTACACCTTC. Using reference TRBV7-9 and TRBJ1-2 for the parts outside the CDR3, the full variable domain is DTGVSQNPRHKITKRGQNVTFRCDPISEHNRLYWYRQTLGQGPEFLTYFQNEAQLEKSRLLSDRFSAERPKGSFSTLEIQRTEQGDSAMYLCASSSTAGYTFGSGTRLTVV.

This sequence joins TRBV5-8 and TRBJ1-3; D remains unclear. Trimming took 0 bases from V and 0 from J, leaving 10 bases between them. Germline-derived CDR1 and CDR2 are SGHTS and YDEGEE. This CDR3 contains 16 residues. CDR3 in amino acids: CASSLVALLSGNTIYF. The DNA for the CDR3 is TGTGCCAGCAGCTTGGTCGCGCTGCTCTCTGGAAACACCATATATTTT.

The CDR3 protein is CASSPNPTRRSFYEQYF. The CDR3 bases are TGTGCCAGCTCACCGAACCCGACTAGAAGGAGCTTTTACGAGCAGTACTTC. This chain uses TRBV18 with TRBJ2-7; D is perhaps TRBD2 (6 bases). This CDR3 has 17 residues. V dropped 3 bases and J dropped 4 bases, with 22 bases sitting between them. Germline V gene lookup returns CDR1 KGHSH and CDR2 LQKENI.

CDR3 sequence (DNA): TGTGCCAGCAGTGAAATAGGACAGGGGTACTATGGCTACACCTTC. Translation gives CASSEIGQGYYGYTF. The V call is TRBV6-1, the J call TRBJ1-2, with TRBD1 identical over 9 bases. The V and J ends lost 2 bases and 3 bases, in that order; junction bases with no gene match: 4. Per germline, CDR1 MNHNS and CDR2 SASEGT. CDR3 length: 15 residues.

The chain joins TRBV27 to TRBJ1-6, with 9 bases aligning to TRBD1. V shed 8 bases and J 7 bases; nucleotides not matched to a gene: 3. There are 13 residues in the CDR3. Germline CDR1 is MNHEY and CDR2 is SMNVEV (reference sequence). The CDR3 protein is CASAGQGNSPLHF. The CDR3 nucleotides are TGTGCCAGCGCCGGACAGGGGAATTCACCCCTCCACTTT.

The chain has TRBV11-3 and TRBJ2-1; 8 bases align to TRBD2. The CDR3 covers 13 residues. V lost 1 base, J lost 10 bases, and 3 bases stayed unmatched. Germline V gene sequence: CDR1 SGHNT, CDR2 YENEEA. The CDR3 nucleotides read TGTGCCAGCAGCTTAGGCGGGGGGTACGAGCAGTTCTTC. The encoded protein is CASSLGGGYEQFF.

This clone showed up just once. The rearrangement uses TRBV7-3 and TRBJ2-1; D remains ambiguous. The CDR3 has 13 amino acids. Per germline, CDR1 SGHTA and CDR2 FQGTGA. The ends were cut back, 1 base at V and 7 bases at J, with 8 bases in the middle. CDR3 bases: TGTGCCAGCAGCTTAATATTTTCGAATGAGCAGTTCTTC. Translated: CASSLIFSNEQFF. The variable domain in full, completed from reference TRBV7-3 and TRBJ2-1, reads GAGVSQTPSNKVTEKGKYVELRCDPISGHTALYWYRQSLGQGPEFLIYFQGTGAADDSGLPNDRFFAVRPEGSVSTLKIQRTERGDSAVYLCASSLIFSNEQFFGPGTRLTVL.

This chain connects TRBV5-1 to TRBJ1-1; perhaps TRBD1 as D (6 bases). V lost 0 bases and J 12 bases, leaving 21 bases between the germline ends. The CDR3 has 15 amino acids. Germline loops: CDR1 SGHRS, CDR2 YFSETQ. CDR3 sequence (DNA): TGCGCCAGCAGCTTGGAGGGGGTAATTCGGGAACGAACTTTCTTT. It specifies CASSLEGVIRERTFF.

The gene calls are TRBV4-3 and TRBJ2-2; 7 nucleotides line up with TRBD1. The CDR3 is 17 amino acids. Trimming cost V 0 bases and J 2 bases; bases outside gene matches: 6. Per germline, CDR1 LGHNA and CDR2 YSLEER. CDR3 loop: CASSQDGRGRNTGELFF. The CDR3, as DNA: TGCGCCAGCAGCCAAGACGGCAGGGGGAGAAACACCGGGGAGCTGTTTTTT.

The chain employs TRBV19 and TRBJ1-6, with a weak D call TRBD1 (6 bases). Trimming stripped 3 bases from V and 0 bases from J, with 12 bases between. The CDR3 spans 17 residues. Germline V lookup: CDR1 LNHDA, CDR2 SQIVND (reference sequence). The CDR3: CASSMEQGGSYNSPLHF. CDR3 DNA sequence: TGTGCCAGTAGTATGGAACAGGGCGGCTCCTATAATTCACCCCTCCACTTT.

This sequence joins TRBV5-1 and TRBJ2-1, with D tentatively TRBD2 (6 bases). This CDR3 is 15 amino acids long. With 0 bases removed from V and 4 bases from J, the gap between germline ends came to 11 bases. Germline CDR1 SGHRS, CDR2 YFSETQ. CDR3 DNA sequence: TGCGCCAGCAGCTTGGGCGGGGTGGGGTACAATGAGCAGTTCTTC. Translated, it gives CASSLGGVGYNEQFF.

This clone showed up just once. The chain recombines TRBV19 with TRBJ1-6; D not certain. Germline V gives CDR1 LNHDA, CDR2 SQIVND (reference sequence). V lost 3 bases and J 13 bases, leaving 19 bases between the germline ends. This CDR3 comprises 15 residues. The CDR3: CASSMGTVAGKPLHF. As DNA, the CDR3 is TGTGCCAGTAGTATGGGAACCGTCGCGGGTAAGCCCCTCCACTTT. Based on the CDR3 plus reference TRBV19 and TRBJ1-6, the full variable domain is DGGITQSPKYLFRKEGQNVTLSCEQNLNHDAMYWYRQDPGQGLRLIYYSQIVNDFQKGDIAEGYSVSREKKESFPLTVTSAQKNPTAFYLCASSMGTVAGKPLHFGNGTRLTVT.

The gene calls are TRBV14 and TRBJ2-5; 8 nucleotides agree with TRBD2. From germline, CDR1 is SGHDN and CDR2 FVKESK. The CDR3 has 13 amino acids. The V segment lost 4 bases and the J segment 4 bases; nucleotides outside the gene matches: 2. CDR3 in DNA: TGTGCCAGCAGCCCCAGCGGGAGAGAGACCCAGTACTTC. This gives the protein CASSPSGRETQYF. Combining the CDR3 with reference TRBV14 and TRBJ2-5 gives the whole variable domain EAGVTQFPSHSVIEKGQTVTLRCDPISGHDNLYWYRRVMGKEIKFLLHFVKESKQDESGMPNNRFLAERTGGTYSTLKVQPAELEDSGVYFCASSPSGRETQYFGPGTRLLVL.

The rearrangement joins TRBV21-1 to TRBJ1-5. TRBV21-1 is flagged as a pseudogene. The CDR3 spans 15 residues. Here the CDR3 DNA reads TGTGCCAGCAGCAAACCCGGTTATAGCAATCAGCCCCAGCATTTT. Amino acids: CASSKPGYSNQPQHF.

The chain carries TRBV28 and TRBJ2-5; TRBD1 might be the D (6 bases). Germline values: CDR1 MDHEN, CDR2 SYDVKM. Trimming pared 3 bases from V and 7 bases from J, leaving 24 bases between. CDR3 length: 17 residues. The CDR3 region is CASSLVSPQGPLGTQYF. CDR3 bases: TGTGCCAGCAGTTTGGTCAGTCCACAGGGTCCCTTAGGGACCCAGTACTTC.

The chain couples TRBV18 to TRBJ2-7; D perhaps matches TRBD1 (6 bases). This CDR3 has 14 residues. V was trimmed by 1 base and J by 7 bases, leaving 14 bases between them. Germline V gene lookup returns CDR1 KGHSH and CDR2 LQKENI. DNA of the CDR3: TGTGCCAGCTCACCACAACAGGGCATGGGGGAGCAGTACTTC. Translating it yields CASSPQQGMGEQYF. Variable domain in full (rest from reference TRBV18 and TRBJ2-7): NAGVMQNPRHLVRRRGQEARLRCSPMKGHSHVYWYRQLPEEGLKFMVYLQKENIIDESGMPKERFSAEFPKEGPSILRIQQVVRGDSAAYFCASSPQQGMGEQYFGPGTRLTVT.